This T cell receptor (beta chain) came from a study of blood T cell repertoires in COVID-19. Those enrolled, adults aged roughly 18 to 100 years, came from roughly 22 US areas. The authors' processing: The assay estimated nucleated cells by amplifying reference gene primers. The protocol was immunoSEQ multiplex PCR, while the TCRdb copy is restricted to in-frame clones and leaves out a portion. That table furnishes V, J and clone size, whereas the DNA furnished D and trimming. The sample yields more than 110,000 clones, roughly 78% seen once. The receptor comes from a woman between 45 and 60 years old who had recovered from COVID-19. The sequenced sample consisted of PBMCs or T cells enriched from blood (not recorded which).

CDR3 coding DNA: TGTGCCATCAGTGAGAAGTCTTTGGAGGTGCCCTATGGCTACACCTTC. This codes for CAISEKSLEVPYGYTF. This chain connects TRBV10-3 to TRBJ1-2; D gene uncertain. Between the trimmed V and J ends, which lost 2 bases and 4 bases, there was a span of 17 bases. The CDR3 is 16 amino acids. Per the germline V gene, CDR1 is ENHRY and CDR2 is SYGVKD.